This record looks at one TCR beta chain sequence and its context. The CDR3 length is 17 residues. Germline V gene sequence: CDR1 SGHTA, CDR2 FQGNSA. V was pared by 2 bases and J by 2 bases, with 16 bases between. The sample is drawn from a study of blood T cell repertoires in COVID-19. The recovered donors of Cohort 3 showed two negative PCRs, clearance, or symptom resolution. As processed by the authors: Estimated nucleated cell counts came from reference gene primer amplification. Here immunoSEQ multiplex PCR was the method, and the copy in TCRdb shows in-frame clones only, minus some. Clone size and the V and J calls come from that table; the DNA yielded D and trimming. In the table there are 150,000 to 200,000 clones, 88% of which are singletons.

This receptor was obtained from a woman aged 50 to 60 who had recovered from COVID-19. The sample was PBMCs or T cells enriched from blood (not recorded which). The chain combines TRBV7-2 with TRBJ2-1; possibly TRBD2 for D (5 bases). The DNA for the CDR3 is TGTGCCAGCAGCTTAAGAGGAAACGAGAGGGCCTACAATGAGCAGTTCTTC. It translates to CASSLRGNERAYNEQFF.